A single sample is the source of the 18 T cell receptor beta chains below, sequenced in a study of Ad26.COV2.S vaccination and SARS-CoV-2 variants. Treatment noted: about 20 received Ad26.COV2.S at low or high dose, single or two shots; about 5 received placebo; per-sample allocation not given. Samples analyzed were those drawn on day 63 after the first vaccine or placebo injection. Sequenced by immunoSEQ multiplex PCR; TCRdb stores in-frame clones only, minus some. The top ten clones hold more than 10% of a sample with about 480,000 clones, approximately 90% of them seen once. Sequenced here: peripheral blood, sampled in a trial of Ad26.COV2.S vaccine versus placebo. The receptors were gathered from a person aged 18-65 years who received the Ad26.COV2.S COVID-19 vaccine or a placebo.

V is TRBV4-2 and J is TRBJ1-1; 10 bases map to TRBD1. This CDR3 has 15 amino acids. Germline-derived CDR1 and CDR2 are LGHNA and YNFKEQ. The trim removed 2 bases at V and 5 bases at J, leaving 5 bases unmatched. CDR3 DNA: TGTGCCAGCAGCCAACCGGGACAGGGGAGGACTGAAGCTTTCTTT. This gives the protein CASSQPGQGRTEAFF.

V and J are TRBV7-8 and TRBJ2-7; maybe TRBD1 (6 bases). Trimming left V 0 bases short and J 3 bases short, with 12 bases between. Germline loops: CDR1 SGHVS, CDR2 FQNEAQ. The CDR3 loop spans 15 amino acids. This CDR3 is CASSLAPQGYYEQYF. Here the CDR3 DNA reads TGTGCCAGCAGCTTAGCCCCACAGGGATACTACGAGCAGTACTTC.

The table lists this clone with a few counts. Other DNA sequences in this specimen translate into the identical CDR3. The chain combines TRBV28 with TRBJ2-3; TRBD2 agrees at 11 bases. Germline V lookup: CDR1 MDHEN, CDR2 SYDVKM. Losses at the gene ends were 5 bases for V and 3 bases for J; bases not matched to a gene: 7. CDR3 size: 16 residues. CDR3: CASSLPLAGGTDTQYF. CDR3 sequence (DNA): TGTGCCAGCAGTCTCCCCCTAGCGGGAGGTACAGATACGCAGTATTTT.

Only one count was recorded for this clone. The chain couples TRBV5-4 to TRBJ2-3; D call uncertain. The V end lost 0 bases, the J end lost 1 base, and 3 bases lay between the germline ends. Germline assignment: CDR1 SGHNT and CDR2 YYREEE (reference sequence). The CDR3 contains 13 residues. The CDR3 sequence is CASSLEGTDTQYF. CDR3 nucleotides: TGTGCCAGCAGCTTGGAGGGCACAGATACGCAGTATTTT.

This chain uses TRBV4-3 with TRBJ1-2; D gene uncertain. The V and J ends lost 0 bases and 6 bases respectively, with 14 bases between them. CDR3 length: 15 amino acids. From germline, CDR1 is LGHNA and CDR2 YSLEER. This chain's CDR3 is CASSQDKAWYHGYTF. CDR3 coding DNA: TGCGCCAGCAGCCAAGATAAGGCGTGGTACCATGGCTACACCTTC.

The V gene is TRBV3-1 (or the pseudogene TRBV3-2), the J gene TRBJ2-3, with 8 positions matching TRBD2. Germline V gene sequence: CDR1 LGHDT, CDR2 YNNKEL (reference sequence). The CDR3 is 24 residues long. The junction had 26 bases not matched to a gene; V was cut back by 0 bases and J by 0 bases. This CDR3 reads CASSQDVYPNPQAGEGPSTDTQYF. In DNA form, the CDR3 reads TGTGCCAGCAGCCAAGACGTCTACCCTAACCCACAAGCGGGAGAAGGGCCTAGCACAGATACGCAGTATTTT.

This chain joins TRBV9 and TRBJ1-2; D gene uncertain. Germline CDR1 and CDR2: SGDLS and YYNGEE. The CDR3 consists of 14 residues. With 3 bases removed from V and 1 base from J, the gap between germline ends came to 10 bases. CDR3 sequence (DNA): TGTGCCAGCAGCGGAGGGTACAGTAACTATGGCTACACCTTC. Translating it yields CASSGGYSNYGYTF.

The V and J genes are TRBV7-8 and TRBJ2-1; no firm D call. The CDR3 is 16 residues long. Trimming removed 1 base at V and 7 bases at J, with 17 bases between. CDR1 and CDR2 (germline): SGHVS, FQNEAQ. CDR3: CASSLVSTWAVNEQFF. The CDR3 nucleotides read TGTGCCAGCAGCTTAGTATCGACGTGGGCCGTGAATGAGCAGTTCTTC.

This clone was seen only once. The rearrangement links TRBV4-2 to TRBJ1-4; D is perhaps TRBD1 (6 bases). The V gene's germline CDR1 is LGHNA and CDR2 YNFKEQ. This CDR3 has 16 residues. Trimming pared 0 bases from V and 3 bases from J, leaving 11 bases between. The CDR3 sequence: CASSQEGGRPNEKLFF. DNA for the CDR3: TGTGCCAGCAGCCAAGAAGGGGGACGGCCTAATGAAAAACTGTTTTTT.

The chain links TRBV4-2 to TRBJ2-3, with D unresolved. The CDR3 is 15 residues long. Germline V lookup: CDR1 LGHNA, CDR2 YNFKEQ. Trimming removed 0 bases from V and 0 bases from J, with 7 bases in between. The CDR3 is CASSQDGGSTDTQYF. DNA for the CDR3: TGTGCCAGCAGCCAAGATGGCGGCAGCACAGATACGCAGTATTTT.

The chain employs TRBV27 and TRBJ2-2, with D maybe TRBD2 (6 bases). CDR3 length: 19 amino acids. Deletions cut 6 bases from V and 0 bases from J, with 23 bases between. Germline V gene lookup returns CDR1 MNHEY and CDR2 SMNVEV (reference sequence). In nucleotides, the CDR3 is TGTGCCAGCAGGCTATATGGGACTGGGAGCCACCCGAACACCGGGGAGCTGTTTTTT. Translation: CASRLYGTGSHPNTGELFF.

CDR3 region: CASSVGDRGRPPYEQYF. The CDR3 nucleotides are TGTGCCAGCAGCGTAGGGGACAGGGGCCGACCTCCCTACGAGCAGTACTTC. V usage is TRBV9 and J usage is TRBJ2-7; TRBD1 agrees at 10 bases. The V segment lost 0 bases and the J segment 2 bases; nucleotides outside the gene matches: 8. CDR3 length: 17 amino acids. The germline CDR1 and CDR2 sequences are SGDLS and YYNGEE. The full variable domain, with the rest looked up from reference TRBV9 and TRBJ2-7, is DSGVTQTPKHLITATGQRVTLRCSPRSGDLSVYWYQQSLDQGLQFLIQYYNGEERAKGNILERFSAQQFPDLHSELNLSSLELGDSALYFCASSVGDRGRPPYEQYFGPGTRLTVT.

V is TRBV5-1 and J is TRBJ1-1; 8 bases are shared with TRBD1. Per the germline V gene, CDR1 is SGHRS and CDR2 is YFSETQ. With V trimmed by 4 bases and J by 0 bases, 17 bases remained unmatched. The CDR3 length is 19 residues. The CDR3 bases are TGCGCCAGCAGCCCGAGACAGGGGAGAGGGAGTGTCATGAACACTGAAGCTTTCTTT. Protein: CASSPRQGRGSVMNTEAFF.

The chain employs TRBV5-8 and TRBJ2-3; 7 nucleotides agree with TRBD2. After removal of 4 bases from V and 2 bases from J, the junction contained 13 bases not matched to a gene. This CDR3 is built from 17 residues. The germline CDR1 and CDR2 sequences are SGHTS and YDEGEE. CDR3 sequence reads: CASSRGAGRSNTDTQYF. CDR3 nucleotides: TGTGCCAGCAGCAGAGGAGCGGGACGCAGTAACACAGATACGCAGTATTTT.

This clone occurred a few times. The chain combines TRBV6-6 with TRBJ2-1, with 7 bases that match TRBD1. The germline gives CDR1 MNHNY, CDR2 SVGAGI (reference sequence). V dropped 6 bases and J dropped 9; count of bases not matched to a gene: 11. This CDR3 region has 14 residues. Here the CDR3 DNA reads TGTGCCAGCAGGCAATCTACCGACAGGGCTGAGCAGTTCTTC. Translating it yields CASRQSTDRAEQFF.

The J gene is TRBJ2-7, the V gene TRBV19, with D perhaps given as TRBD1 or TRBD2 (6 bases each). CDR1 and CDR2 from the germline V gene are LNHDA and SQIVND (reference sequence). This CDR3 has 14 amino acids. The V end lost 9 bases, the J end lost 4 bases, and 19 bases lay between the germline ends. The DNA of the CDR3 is TGTGCCAGCACCAAGCGGGCAGGGGATTACGAGCAGTACTTC. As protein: CASTKRAGDYEQYF.

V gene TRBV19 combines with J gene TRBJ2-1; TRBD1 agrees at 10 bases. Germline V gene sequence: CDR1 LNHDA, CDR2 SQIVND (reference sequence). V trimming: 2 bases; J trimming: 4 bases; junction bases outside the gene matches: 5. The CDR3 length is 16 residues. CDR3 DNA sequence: TGTGCCAGTAGTATATTGACAGGGGGCGGTTACAATGAGCAGTTCTTC. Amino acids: CASSILTGGGYNEQFF.

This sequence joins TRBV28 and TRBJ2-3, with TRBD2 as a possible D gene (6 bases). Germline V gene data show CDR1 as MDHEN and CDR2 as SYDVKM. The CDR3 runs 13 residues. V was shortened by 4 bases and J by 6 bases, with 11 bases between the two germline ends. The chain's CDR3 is CASSSGSDDTQYF. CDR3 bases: TGTGCCAGCAGTTCCGGGAGTGATGATACGCAGTATTTT.